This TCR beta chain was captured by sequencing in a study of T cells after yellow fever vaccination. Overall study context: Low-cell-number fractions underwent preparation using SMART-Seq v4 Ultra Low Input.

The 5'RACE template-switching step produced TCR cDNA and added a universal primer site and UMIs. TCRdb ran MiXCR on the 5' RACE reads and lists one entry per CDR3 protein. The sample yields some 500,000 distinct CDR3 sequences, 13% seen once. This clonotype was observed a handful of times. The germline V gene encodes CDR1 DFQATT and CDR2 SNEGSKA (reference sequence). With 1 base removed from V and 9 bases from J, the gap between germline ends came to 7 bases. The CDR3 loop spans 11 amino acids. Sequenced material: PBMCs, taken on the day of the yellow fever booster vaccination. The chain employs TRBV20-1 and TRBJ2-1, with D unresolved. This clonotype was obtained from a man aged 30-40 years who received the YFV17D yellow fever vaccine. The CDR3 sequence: CSARGQREQFF. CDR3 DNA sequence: TGCAGTGCTAGAGGTCAGCGTGAGCAGTTCTTC.